The entry that follows covers one TCR beta chain sequence. The antigen is unknown. These data are taken from a study of T cell responses to AZD1222 COVID-19 vaccine. Study-wide findings and caveats: Vaccine-associated CD4 TCRs spanned spike, dominant at 160-218 and 743-854. After two AZD1222 doses, spike-specific TCR breadth and depth rose versus day 0.

Method: immunoSEQ multiplex PCR; TCRdb's copy keeps in-frame clones and lacks some. The sample consists of 130,000 to 150,000 clones, approximately 92% of them appearing once. CDR1 is LGHDT and CDR2 is YNNKEL in the germline V gene (reference sequence). V lost 0 bases, J lost 1 base, and 9 bases lay in between. This CDR3 has 15 residues. This chain joins TRBV3-1 (or the pseudogene TRBV3-2) and TRBJ1-1; unclear D gene. This TCR was recovered from an adult in good health. The sequencing here drew on peripheral blood, taken on day 0 of AZD1222 vaccination. CDR3 nucleotide sequence: TGTGCCAGCAGCCAAGATCGGGTTGGGAACACTGAAGCTTTCTTT. Translated: CASSQDRVGNTEAFF.